This TCR beta chain was documented in a study of siplizumab effects on memory and regulatory T cells (dated by TCRdb to the late 2010s). Context from the whole study: The study examined how the anti-CD2 antibody siplizumab affects alloreactive T-cell subsets in allogeneic mixed lymphocyte reactions built from human PBMCs. The paper's findings and limits, for the study overall: Siplizumab significantly reduced the cumulative frequency of alloreactive sequences traceable to unstimulated CD4+ memory T cells. A naive or memory phenotype could not be assigned to roughly 80-95% of proliferating CD4+ or CD8+ clones. Of the alloreactive CD4+ clones that could be mapped, the Treg-derived share averaged almost 70% with siplizumab compared with roughly 25% in control reactions. Greater diversity appeared to be present in unstimulated naive T cells than in memory T cells, and a substantial contribution to the alloresponse seemed to be made by naive cells. Whether proliferating Tregs from siplizumab cultures actually had suppressive function was not functionally confirmed. Because sequences below about 10^-5 frequency were poorly captured, only a minor fraction of alloreactive clones could be mapped to unstimulated subsets.

The library was made by the immunoSEQ multiplex PCR assay. Each sample had 80,000 to 100,000 TCR templates assayed by the deep sequencing platform. Genomic DNA extracted from sorted T cells was the material used for TCRbeta CDR3 sequencing. In the authors' own workflow: The R programming language was used for the clonal analysis of the TCRbeta CDR3 data. Comparing unstimulated samples against CFSE-low samples taken after the reaction was how alloreactive CD4+ and CD8+ clones were defined. Alloreactive CD4+ clones were assigned to regulatory or non-regulatory origin by matching sequences to sorted unstimulated Treg and non-Treg repertoires. TCRdb re-hosts the immuneACCESS table, in-frame sequences only. Its copies lack some clones; in the studies checked, an unresolved V gene accounts for under half of them, and the cause for the rest is not known. V and J calls and clone size are copied from that table; D and trimming were computed from the DNA. This sample gives some 100,000 clones in total; around 95% of them show up just once. The ten largest clonotypes hold under 0.04% of the sample.

Comment on this clone: Its antigen remains undetermined. The record has no base qualities; no much larger clone is one base away.

The CDR3 has 16 amino acids, counting the end cysteine and phenylalanine. Just CDR3 DNA is preserved here, 48 bases in frame from base 1. Unmatched junction bases come to 4, with V trimmed by 1 base and J by 4 bases. Sequences KGHSH (CDR1) and LQKENI (CDR2) are obtained from the germline V gene. Unstimulated CD4+ memory cells were also sequenced in three donor pairs, together with CD4+ naive, CD8+ TEMRA, CD8+ naive and CD8+ effector memory subsets. TCRbeta CDR3 sequencing was performed on sorted unstimulated T cells and on proliferating T cells recovered from mixed lymphocyte reactions. Fresh whole blood from approximately 11 HLA-typed healthy donors served as the source for isolating PBMCs.

The chain links TRBV18 with TRBJ2-6; TRBD1 lines up with 7 middle nucleotides. The receptor's source is a human donor in good health. Sequencing used naive CD4+ T cells sorted from blood. Interpreted using the paper, the cell subset or site label stands for: unstimulated naive T cells. The nucleotide sequence reads as follows: TGTGCCAGCTCACCACAGGGGGCAGCGGGGGCCAACGTCCTGACTTTC. This codes for CASSPQGAAGANVLTF.